This T cell receptor (beta chain) appears in the sequencing data of a study of blood T cell repertoires in COVID-19. Measured with immunoSEQ multiplex PCR; TCRdb has only the in-frame clones, and not every one. The sample comprises approximately 180,000 clones, 80% to 90% of which are singletons, and roughly 12% rests with the top ten. V lost 0 bases and J 6 bases, leaving 15 bases between the germline ends. The CDR3 length is 15 residues. Germline V gives CDR1 LGHNA, CDR2 YNFKEQ. This receptor was taken from a woman older than 75 with COVID-19, enrolled during active disease. What was sequenced was peripheral blood. V is TRBV4-2 and J is TRBJ2-7; D might be TRBD2 (5 bases). CDR3 coding DNA: TGTGCCAGCAGCCAAGATTTCGGGAACGGAGTCGAGCAGTACTTC. It is translated as CASSQDFGNGVEQYF.